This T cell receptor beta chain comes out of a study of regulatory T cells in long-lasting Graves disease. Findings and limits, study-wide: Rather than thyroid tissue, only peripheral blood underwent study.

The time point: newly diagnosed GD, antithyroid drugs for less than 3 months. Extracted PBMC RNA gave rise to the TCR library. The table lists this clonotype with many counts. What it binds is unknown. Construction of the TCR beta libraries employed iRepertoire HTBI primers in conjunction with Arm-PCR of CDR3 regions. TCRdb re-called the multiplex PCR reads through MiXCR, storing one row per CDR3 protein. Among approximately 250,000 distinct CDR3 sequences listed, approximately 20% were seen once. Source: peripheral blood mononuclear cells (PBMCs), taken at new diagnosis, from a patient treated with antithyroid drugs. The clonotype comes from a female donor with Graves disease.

The CDR3 region is CASSPRQVADGYTF. The CDR3 nucleotides read TGTGCCAGCAGCCCAAGACAGGTAGCTGACGGCTACACCTTC. This sequence joins TRBV7-2 and TRBJ1-2; weak D call: TRBD1 (6 bases). The CDR3 is 14 residues long. The ends were cut back, 5 bases at V and 8 bases at J, with 18 bases in the middle. Per the germline V gene, CDR1 is SGHTA and CDR2 is FQGNSA.